This section outlines one T cell receptor beta chain sequence together with its context. Its specificity is not known. This sample was included in a study of cytomegalovirus exposure and HLA in healthy donors. Trimming stripped 0 bases from V and 3 bases from J, with 12 bases between. Germline loops: CDR1 LNHNV, CDR2 YYDKDF (reference sequence). The CDR3 loop spans 15 amino acids. The study, taken as a whole, reports: A previous analysis found most TCR beta V segments productive roughly 87% or roughly 30% of the time.

PCR primers comprised 60 Vbeta and 13 Jbeta primers. Libraries were prepared by immunoSEQ multiplex PCR; TCRdb keeps only in-frame clonotypes and omits some of them. The table has under 200,000 clones, 80% to 85% seen once. Material: PBMCs. The V gene is TRBV15, the J gene TRBJ2-7; weak D call: TRBD2 (7 bases). This clonotype originated in a man aged 25 to 40 in good health and CMV-seronegative. In DNA, the CDR3 is TGTGCCACCAGCAGAGAGGGAGGGGGTATCTACGAGCAGTACTTC. It codes for CATSREGGGIYEQYF.